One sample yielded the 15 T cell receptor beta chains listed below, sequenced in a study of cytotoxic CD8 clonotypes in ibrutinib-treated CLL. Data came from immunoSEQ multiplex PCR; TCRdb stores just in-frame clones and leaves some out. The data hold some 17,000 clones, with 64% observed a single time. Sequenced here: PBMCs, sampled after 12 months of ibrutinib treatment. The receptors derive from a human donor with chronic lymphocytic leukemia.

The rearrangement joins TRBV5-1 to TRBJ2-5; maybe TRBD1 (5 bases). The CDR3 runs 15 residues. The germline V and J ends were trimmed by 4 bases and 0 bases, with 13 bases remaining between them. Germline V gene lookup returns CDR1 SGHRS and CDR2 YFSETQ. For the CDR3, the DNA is TGCGCCAGCAGCCTCATGGGGCAACACCAAGAGACCCAGTACTTC. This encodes CASSLMGQHQETQYF.

The CDR3 is CASSARHQSYEQYF. The CDR3 nucleotides are TGTGCCAGCAGTGCCAGACACCAATCCTACGAGCAGTACTTC. This chain links TRBV6-5 with TRBJ2-7; no firm D call. V lost 5 bases, J lost 1 base, and 12 bases lay in between. Germline V gene data show CDR1 as MNHEY and CDR2 as SVGAGI. CDR3 size: 14 residues.

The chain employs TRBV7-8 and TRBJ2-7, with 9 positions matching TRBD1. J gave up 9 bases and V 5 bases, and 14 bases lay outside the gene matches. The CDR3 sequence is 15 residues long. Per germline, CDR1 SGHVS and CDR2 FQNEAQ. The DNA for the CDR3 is TGTGCCAGCAGCCCAGCCACCCCGGGACAGGGTACGCAGTACTTC. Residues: CASSPATPGQGTQYF.

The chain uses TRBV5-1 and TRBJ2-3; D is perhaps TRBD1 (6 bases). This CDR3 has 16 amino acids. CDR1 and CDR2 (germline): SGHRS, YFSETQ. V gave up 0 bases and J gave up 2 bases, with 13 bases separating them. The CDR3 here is CASSLGQASATDTQYF. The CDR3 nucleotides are TGCGCCAGCAGCTTGGGACAGGCCAGCGCCACAGATACGCAGTATTTT.

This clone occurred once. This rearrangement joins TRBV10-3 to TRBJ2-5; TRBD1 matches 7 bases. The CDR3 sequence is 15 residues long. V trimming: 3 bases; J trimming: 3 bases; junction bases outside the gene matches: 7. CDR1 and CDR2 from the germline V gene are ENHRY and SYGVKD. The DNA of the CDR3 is TGTGCCATCAGTGACCAGGGACAGTCTAAAGAGACCCAGTACTTC. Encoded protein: CAISDQGQSKETQYF.

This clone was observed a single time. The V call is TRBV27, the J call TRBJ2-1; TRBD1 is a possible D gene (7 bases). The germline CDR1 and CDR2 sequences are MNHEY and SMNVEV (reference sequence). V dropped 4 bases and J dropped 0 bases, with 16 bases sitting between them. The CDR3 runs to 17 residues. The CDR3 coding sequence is TGTGCCAGCAGTTCTTTATGGCGGGACAGCTCCTACAATGAGCAGTTCTTC. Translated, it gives CASSSLWRDSSYNEQFF.

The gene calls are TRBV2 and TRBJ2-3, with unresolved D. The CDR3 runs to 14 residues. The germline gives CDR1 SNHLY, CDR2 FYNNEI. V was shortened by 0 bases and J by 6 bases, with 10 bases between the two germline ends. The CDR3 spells CASSEATPWDTQYF. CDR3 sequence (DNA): TGTGCCAGCAGTGAAGCCACGCCCTGGGATACGCAGTATTTT.

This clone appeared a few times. The CDR3 loop reads CASSAPSQNYGYTF. The DNA of the CDR3 is TGTGCCAGCAGTGCCCCCAGCCAGAACTATGGCTACACCTTC. This chain connects TRBV28 to TRBJ1-2; no firm D call. Germline V lookup: CDR1 MDHEN, CDR2 SYDVKM. This CDR3 comprises 14 residues. Between the trimmed V and J ends, which lost 5 bases and 2 bases, there was a span of 12 bases.

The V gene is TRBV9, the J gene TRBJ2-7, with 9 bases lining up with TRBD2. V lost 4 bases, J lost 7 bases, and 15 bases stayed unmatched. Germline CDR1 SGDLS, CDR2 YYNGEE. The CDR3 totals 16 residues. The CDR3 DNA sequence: TGTGCCAGCAGCCCCACCTTCGGAGCGGGAGGACGGGAGCAGTACTTC. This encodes CASSPTFGAGGREQYF.

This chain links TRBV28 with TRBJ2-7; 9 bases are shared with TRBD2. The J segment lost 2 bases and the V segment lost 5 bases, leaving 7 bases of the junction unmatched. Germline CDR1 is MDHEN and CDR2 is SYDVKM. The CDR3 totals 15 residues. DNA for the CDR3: TGTGCCAGCAGTCCGCCCGCGGGAGGGCCCTACGAGCAGTACTTC. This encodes CASSPPAGGPYEQYF. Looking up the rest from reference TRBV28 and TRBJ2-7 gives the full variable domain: DVKVTQSSRYLVKRTGEKVFLECVQDMDHENMFWYRQDPGLGLRLIYFSYDVKMKEKGDIPEGYSVSREKKERFSLILESASTNQTSMYLCASSPPAGGPYEQYFGPGTRLTVT.

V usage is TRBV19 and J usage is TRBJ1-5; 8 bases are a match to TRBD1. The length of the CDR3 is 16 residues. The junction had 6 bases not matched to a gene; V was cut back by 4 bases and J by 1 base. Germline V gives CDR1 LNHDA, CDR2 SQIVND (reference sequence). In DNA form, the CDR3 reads TGTGCCAGTAGTAATAGGCAGGGGGCAAGCAATCAGCCCCAGCATTTT. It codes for CASSNRQGASNQPQHF.

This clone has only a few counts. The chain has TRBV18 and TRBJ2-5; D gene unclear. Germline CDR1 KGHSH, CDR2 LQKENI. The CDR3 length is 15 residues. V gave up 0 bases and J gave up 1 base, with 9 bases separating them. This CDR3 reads CASSPPGTSQETQYF. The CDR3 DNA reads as TGTGCCAGCTCACCACCGGGAACCTCCCAAGAGACCCAGTACTTC.

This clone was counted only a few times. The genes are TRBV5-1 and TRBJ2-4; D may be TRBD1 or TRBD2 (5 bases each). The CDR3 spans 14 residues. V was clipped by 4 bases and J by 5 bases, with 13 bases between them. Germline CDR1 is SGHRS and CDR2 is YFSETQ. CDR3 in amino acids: CASSRDAPQNIQYF. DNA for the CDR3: TGCGCCAGCAGCCGGGACGCTCCCCAAAACATTCAGTACTTC.

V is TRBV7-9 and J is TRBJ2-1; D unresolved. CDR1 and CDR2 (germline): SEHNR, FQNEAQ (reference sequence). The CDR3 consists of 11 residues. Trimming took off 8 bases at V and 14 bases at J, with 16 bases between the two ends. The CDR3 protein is CASASLGRKFF. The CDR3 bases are TGTGCCAGCGCCTCACTGGGCAGAAAGTTCTTC.

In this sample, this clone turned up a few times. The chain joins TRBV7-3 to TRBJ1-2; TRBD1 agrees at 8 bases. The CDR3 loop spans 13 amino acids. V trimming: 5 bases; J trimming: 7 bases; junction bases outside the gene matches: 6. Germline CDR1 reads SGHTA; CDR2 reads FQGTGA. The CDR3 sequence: CASSLQGESGYTF. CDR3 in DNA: TGTGCCAGCAGCCTACAGGGGGAAAGTGGCTACACCTTC.